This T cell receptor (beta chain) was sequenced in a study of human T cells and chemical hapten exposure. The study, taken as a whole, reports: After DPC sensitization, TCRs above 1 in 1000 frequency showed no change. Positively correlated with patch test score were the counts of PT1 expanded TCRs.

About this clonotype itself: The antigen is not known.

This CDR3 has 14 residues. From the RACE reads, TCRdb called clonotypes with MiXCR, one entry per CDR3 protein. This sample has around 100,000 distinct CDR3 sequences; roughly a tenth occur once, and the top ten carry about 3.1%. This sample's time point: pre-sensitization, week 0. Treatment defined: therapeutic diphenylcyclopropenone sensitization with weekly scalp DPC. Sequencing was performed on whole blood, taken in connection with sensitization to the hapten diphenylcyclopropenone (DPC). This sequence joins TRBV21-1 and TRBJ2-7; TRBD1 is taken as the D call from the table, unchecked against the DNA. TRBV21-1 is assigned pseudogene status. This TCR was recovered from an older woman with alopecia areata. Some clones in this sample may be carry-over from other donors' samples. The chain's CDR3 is CASPKGGVGHEQYF. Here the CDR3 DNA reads TGTGCCAGCCCTAAAGGGGGAGTCGGCCACGAGCAGTACTTC.